The clone carrying this T cell receptor beta chain was seen more than once but under ten times. Antigen unknown. The data were obtained in a study of response to subunit inactivated influenza vaccine. Regarding the study as a whole: Few new T cells, the authors suggested, are recruited by each seasonal influenza vaccination.

TCRdb redid the calling of the RT-PCR reads with MiXCR, one entry per CDR3 protein. The sample lists just over 300,000 distinct CDR3 sequences; roughly 20% were seen once. Germline V lookup: CDR1 KGHSH, CDR2 LQKENI. V was clipped by 3 bases and J by 5 bases; unmatched bases: 9. The CDR3 runs 15 residues. Sequencing was performed on PBMCs from blood, taken approximately 20 months after vaccination. The TCR comes from a man between 50 and 69 years old who received an inactivated influenza vaccine. V and J are TRBV18 and TRBJ1-1, with 7 bases fitting TRBD1. CDR3 DNA: TGTGCCAGCTCACCCACTAGGCAGGGGGTAACTGAAGCTTTCTTT. Translating it yields CASSPTRQGVTEAFF.